The entry below describes one TCR beta chain. Antigen unknown. This sample is drawn from a study of T cells after yellow fever vaccination. Notes on the study in general: At under 98% for CD4 and about 91% for CD8, most primary-vaccination clones showed up again after the booster.

It was through 5'RACE template switching that TCR cDNA was made, with a universal primer site and UMIs added. Via MiXCR, TCRdb re-called the 5' RACE reads, giving one row per CDR3 protein. The repertoire holds 300,000 to 350,000 distinct CDR3 sequences, with roughly 8% as singletons. The source is a man aged 18 to 35 who received the YFV17D yellow fever vaccine. The sample in question was PBMCs, obtained 45 days after the first yellow fever vaccination.

In DNA form, the CDR3 reads TGTGCCAGCAGCGGCCCTAGCTCCCCCTACGAGCAGTACGTC. Its protein product is CASSGPSSPYEQYV. The chain employs TRBV28 and TRBJ2-7; D is possibly TRBD2 (5 bases). V lost 6 bases, J lost 2 bases, and 14 bases lay in between. The germline CDR1 and CDR2 sequences are MDHEN and SYDVKM. The CDR3 totals 14 residues.